Sequencing of this T cell receptor (beta chain) was carried out in a study of T cells after yellow fever vaccination. Study summary: In the case of low-cell-number fractions, SMART-Seq v4 Ultra Low Input was used for preparation.

This CDR3 has 15 residues. From germline, CDR1 is KGHSH and CDR2 LQKENI. With 3 bases clipped from V and 2 bases from J, the junction kept 4 bases outside the gene matches. 5'RACE template switching produced TCR cDNA carrying a universal primer site and UMIs. TCRdb reanalysed the 5' RACE reads using MiXCR and keeps one entry per CDR3 protein. The table lists 95,000 to 150,000 distinct CDR3 sequences, around 15% of them singletons, with about 40% in the top ten. The receptor was derived from a man aged 18 to 30 who received the YFV17D yellow fever vaccine. V gene TRBV18 combines with J gene TRBJ2-3, with 8 positions matching TRBD2. Sequences were derived from CD8+ T cells sorted from PBMCs, sampled 5 days after the yellow fever booster vaccination. CDR3 loop: CASSPTGGHTDTQYF. The DNA for the CDR3 is TGTGCCAGCTCACCGACGGGGGGGCACACAGATACGCAGTATTTT. The complete variable domain, with remaining parts taken from reference TRBV18 and TRBJ2-3, reads NAGVMQNPRHLVRRRGQEARLRCSPMKGHSHVYWYRQLPEEGLKFMVYLQKENIIDESGMPKERFSAEFPKEGPSILRIQQVVRGDSAAYFCASSPTGGHTDTQYFGPGTRLTVL.